The following is a T cell receptor (beta chain) sequence with its context. Germline V gene data show CDR1 as MNHEY and CDR2 as SMNVEV (reference sequence). V lost 6 bases, J lost 4 bases, and 16 bases lay in between. The CDR3 has 15 residues. These data are taken from a study of beta chain features in type 1 diabetes. The authors reverse transcribed all of the isolated RNA, so sequencing captured expressed TCRB transcripts. TCRdb's table, derived via immunoSEQ multiplex PCR, lists solely in-frame clones and lacks some. The sample shows over 700,000 clones, roughly a sixth of them seen only once. Sorted CD4+ subsets: naive, central memory, regulatory, stem cell-like memory (CD45RO/CCR7/CD25/CD127/CD95/CD27 panel).

The V call is TRBV27, the J call TRBJ1-5; no firm D call. This TCR came from a woman aged 18-35 years in good health. Material for sequencing was naive CD4+ T cells from blood. This CDR3 reads CASSLEGYPNQPQHF. CDR3 DNA sequence: TGTGCCAGCAGCCTCGAGGGTTATCCGAATCAGCCCCAGCATTTT.